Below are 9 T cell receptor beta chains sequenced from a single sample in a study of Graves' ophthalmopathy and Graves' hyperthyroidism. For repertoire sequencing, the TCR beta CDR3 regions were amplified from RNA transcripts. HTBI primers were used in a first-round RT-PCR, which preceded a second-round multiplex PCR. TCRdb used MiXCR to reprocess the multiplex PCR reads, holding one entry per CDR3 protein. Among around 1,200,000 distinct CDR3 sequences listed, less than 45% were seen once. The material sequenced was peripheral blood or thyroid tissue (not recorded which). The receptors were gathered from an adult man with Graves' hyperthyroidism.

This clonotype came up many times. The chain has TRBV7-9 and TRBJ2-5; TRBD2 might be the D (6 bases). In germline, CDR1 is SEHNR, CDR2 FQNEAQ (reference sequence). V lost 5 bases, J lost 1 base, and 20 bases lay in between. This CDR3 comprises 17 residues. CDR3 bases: TGTGCCAGCAGCAGGGACTTTACCGGATTGCTCCAAGAGACCCAGTACTTC. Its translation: CASSRDFTGLLQETQYF.

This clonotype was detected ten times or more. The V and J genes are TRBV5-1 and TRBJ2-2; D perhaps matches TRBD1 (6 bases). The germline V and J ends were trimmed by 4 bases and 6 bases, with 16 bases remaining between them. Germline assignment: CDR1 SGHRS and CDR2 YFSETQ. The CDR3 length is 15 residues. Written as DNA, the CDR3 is TGCGCCAGCAGCACGGGCCAGGGGTCTCCCGGGGAGCTGTTTTTT. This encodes CASSTGQGSPGELFF.

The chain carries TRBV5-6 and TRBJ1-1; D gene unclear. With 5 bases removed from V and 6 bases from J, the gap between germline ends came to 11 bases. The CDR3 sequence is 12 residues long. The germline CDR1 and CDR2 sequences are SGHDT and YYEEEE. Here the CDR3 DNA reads TGTGCCAGCAGGACCGCGAGGGCTGAAGCTTTCTTT. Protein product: CASRTARAEAFF.

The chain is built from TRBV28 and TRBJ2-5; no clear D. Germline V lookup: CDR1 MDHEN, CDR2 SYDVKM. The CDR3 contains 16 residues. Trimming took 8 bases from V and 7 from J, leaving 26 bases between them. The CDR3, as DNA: TGTGCCAGCGAGGAACGGGCCAGGCCTCCGAGGTGGACCCAGTACTTC. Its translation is CASEERARPPRWTQYF. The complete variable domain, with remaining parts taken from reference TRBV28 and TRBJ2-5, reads DVKVTQSSRYLVKRTGEKVFLECVQDMDHENMFWYRQDPGLGLRLIYFSYDVKMKEKGDIPEGYSVSREKKERFSLILESASTNQTSMYLCASEERARPPRWTQYFGPGTRLLVL.

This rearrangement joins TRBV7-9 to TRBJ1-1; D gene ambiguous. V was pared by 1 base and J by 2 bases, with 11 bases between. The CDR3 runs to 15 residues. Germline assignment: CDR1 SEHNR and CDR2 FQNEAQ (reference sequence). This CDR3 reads CASSLEAAGNTEAFF. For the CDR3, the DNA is TGTGCCAGCAGCTTAGAGGCAGCAGGAAACACTGAAGCTTTCTTT.

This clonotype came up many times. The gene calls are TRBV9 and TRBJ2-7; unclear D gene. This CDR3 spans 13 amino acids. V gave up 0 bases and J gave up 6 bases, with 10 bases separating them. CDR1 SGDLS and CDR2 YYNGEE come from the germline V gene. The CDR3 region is CASSVDPPSEQYF. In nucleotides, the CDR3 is TGTGCCAGCAGCGTAGATCCTCCGTCCGAGCAGTACTTC.

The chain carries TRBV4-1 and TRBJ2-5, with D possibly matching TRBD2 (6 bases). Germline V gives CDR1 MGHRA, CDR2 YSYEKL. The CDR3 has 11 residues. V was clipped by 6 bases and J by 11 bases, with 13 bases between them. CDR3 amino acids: CASRQAGQQYF. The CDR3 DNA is TGCGCCAGCAGGCAGGCGGGGCAGCAGTACTTC.

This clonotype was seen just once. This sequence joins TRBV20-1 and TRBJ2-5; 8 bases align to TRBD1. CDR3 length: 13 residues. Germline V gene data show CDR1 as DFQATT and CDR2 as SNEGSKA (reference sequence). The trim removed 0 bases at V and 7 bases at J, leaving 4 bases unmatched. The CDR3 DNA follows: TGCAGTGCTAGAGATGTGACAGGGGTGACCCAGTACTTC. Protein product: CSARDVTGVTQYF.

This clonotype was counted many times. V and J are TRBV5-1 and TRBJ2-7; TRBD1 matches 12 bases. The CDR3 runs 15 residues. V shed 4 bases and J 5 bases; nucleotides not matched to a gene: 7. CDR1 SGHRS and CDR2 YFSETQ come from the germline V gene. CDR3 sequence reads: CASSDGTGGLNEQYF. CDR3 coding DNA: TGCGCCAGCAGCGATGGGACAGGGGGCCTTAACGAGCAGTACTTC.